Presented here are 28 T cell receptor beta chains from one specimen sequenced in a study of memory CD4+ T cells and cytomegalovirus serostatus (dated by TCRdb to between 2017 and 2020). A FACSAria II was used to sort memory CD4+ T cells, defined as single viable CD3+CD4+CD8-CD45RO+ cells. The receptor library was made with the immunoSEQ multiplex PCR assay. Not all clones reach the TCRdb copy of this immuneACCESS table, which keeps in-frame sequences only. Checked studies attribute under half of the gap to unresolved V genes and leave the rest unexplained. The sample data list under 45,000 clones, and around 72% of these were observed just once. Less than 0.6% of the sample is held by the ten biggest clonotypes. Specimen: memory CD4+ T cells from blood. The receptors stem from an adult in good health and CMV-seronegative.

The chain links TRBV5-5 to TRBJ1-6, with a tentative D call TRBD1 (6 bases). Germline V gives CDR1 SGHKS, CDR2 YYEKEE (reference sequence). Trimming took off 2 bases at V and 7 bases at J, with 19 bases between the two ends. The CDR3 is 17 amino acids. CDR3 region: CASSFGTGGSPNSPLHF. The CDR3 DNA reads as TGTGCCAGCAGCTTCGGGACCGGGGGCAGTCCGAATTCACCCCTCCACTTT.

This clone was seen a single time. The junction and the germline gene differ at one end; a read error may be behind it. This chain connects TRBV7-7 to TRBJ2-2, with D maybe TRBD1 (8 bases). Germline lookup yields CDR1 SSHAT and CDR2 FNYEAQ (reference sequence). The length of the CDR3 is 15 residues. CDR3 sequence reads: CASSLDRGGSGELFF. The CDR3 nucleotides read TGTGCTAGCAGCTTAGACAGGGGAGGGTCCGGGGAGCTGTTTTTT.

The chain recombines TRBV5-6 with TRBJ1-2, with 10 bases matching TRBD1. Trimming cost V 4 bases and J 1 base; bases outside gene matches: 7. Germline-derived CDR1 and CDR2 are SGHDT and YYEEEE. CDR3 length equals 16 residues. For the CDR3, the DNA is TGTGCCAGCAGCCGACAAGGACAGGGGGTTAACTATGGCTACACCTTC. Protein product: CASSRQGQGVNYGYTF.

This clone was counted a few times. This sequence joins TRBV19 and TRBJ2-2, with 8 bases lining up with TRBD2. This CDR3 has 18 amino acids. CDR1 LNHDA and CDR2 SQIVND come from the germline V gene (reference sequence). V lost 6 bases to trimming and J lost 0 bases; unmatched junction nucleotides: 12. CDR3 bases: TGTGCCAGTAGCCAAAGCGGGGGAAACTATGCGAACACCGGGGAGCTGTTTTTT. Translating gives CASSQSGGNYANTGELFF.

V is TRBV7-8 and J is TRBJ1-1; D is possibly TRBD1 (5 bases). Germline lookup yields CDR1 SGHVS and CDR2 FQNEAQ. V gave up 4 bases and J gave up 5 bases, with 17 bases separating them. CDR3 length: 15 amino acids. As DNA, the CDR3 is TGTGCCAGCAGCTCGAAGGCTCAGGGTATGACTGAAGCTTTCTTT. Amino acids: CASSSKAQGMTEAFF.

The V gene is TRBV30, the J gene TRBJ1-5, with 7 bases that match TRBD1. CDR1 is GTSNPN, CDR2 SVGIG, per germline (reference sequence). V dropped 0 bases and J dropped 9; count of bases not matched to a gene: 11. The CDR3 has 15 residues. The CDR3 DNA sequence: TGTGCCTGGAGTGTGCCTGACAGGGTCCGGGGGCCCCAGCATTTT. Its protein is CAWSVPDRVRGPQHF.

The rearrangement uses TRBV7-9 and TRBJ1-1; the D is unclear. Trimming cost V 5 bases and J 4 bases, with 14 bases left between them. The CDR3 length is 14 residues. The germline V gene has CDR1 SEHNR and CDR2 FQNEAQ (reference sequence). The CDR3 DNA follows: TGTGCCAGCAGCCCTAGCGTACAGATCACTGAAGCTTTCTTT. Translation: CASSPSVQITEAFF.

This clone showed up just once. This chain links TRBV5-1 with TRBJ1-1, with D tentatively TRBD1 (6 bases). The CDR3 is 15 amino acids. The V end lost 0 bases, the J end lost 4 bases, and 13 bases lay between the germline ends. CDR1 SGHRS and CDR2 YFSETQ come from the germline V gene. The CDR3 loop reads CASSLVEGVGTEAFF. CDR3 nucleotides: TGCGCCAGCAGCTTGGTTGAGGGGGTGGGCACTGAAGCTTTCTTT.

The chain has TRBV18 and TRBJ1-4; D is unclear. The V gene lost 5 bases and the J gene lost 7 bases, with 17 bases spanning the gap. This CDR3 is 15 amino acids long. Germline-derived CDR1 and CDR2 are KGHSH and LQKENI. In DNA form, the CDR3 reads TGTGCCAGCTCAACCGACGGGAGAGGTCGTGAAAAACTGTTTTTT. Protein: CASSTDGRGREKLFF.

This clone was found once. The gene calls are TRBV7-2 and TRBJ1-3; D call uncertain. V gave up 5 bases and J gave up 2 bases, with 13 bases separating them. CDR1 and CDR2 from the germline V gene are SGHTA and FQGNSA. CDR3 length: 15 residues. Here the CDR3 reads CASSAAHQPGNTIYF. The CDR3 nucleotides are TGTGCCAGCAGCGCCGCTCACCAACCTGGAAACACCATATATTTT.

Only one count was recorded for this clone. The CDR3 nucleotides read TGTGCCAGCTCACCTGTCCTAGCGCTCTCCTACAATGAGCAGTTCTTC. Translated: CASSPVLALSYNEQFF. The rearrangement joins TRBV18 to TRBJ2-1; D is perhaps TRBD2 (6 bases). V lost 3 bases, J lost 0 bases, and 12 bases lay in between. Germline CDR1 reads KGHSH; CDR2 reads LQKENI. There are 16 residues in the CDR3.

The chain carries TRBV18 and TRBJ1-1; D remains ambiguous. V was trimmed by 5 bases and J by 0 bases, leaving 7 bases between them. Germline values: CDR1 KGHSH, CDR2 LQKENI. The CDR3 consists of 13 residues. The CDR3 bases are TGTGCCAGCTCAAAAGGACTGAACACTGAAGCTTTCTTT. Protein: CASSKGLNTEAFF.

The chain uses TRBV30 and TRBJ2-2; no firm D call. Per germline, CDR1 GTSNPN and CDR2 SVGIG (reference sequence). This CDR3 has 12 amino acids. Trimming removed 3 bases at V and 7 bases at J, with 9 bases between. This CDR3 is CAWRGGIGELFF. The DNA for the CDR3 is TGTGCCTGGAGAGGTGGGATCGGGGAGCTGTTTTTT.

The V call is TRBV5-6, the J call TRBJ1-2, with 7 bases matching TRBD1. Germline assignment: CDR1 SGHDT and CDR2 YYEEEE. There are 14 residues in the CDR3. Trimming removed 0 bases from V and 4 bases from J; junction bases left unmatched: 3. CDR3 DNA: TGTGCCAGCAGCTTGGACAGGGGCCTCTATGGCTACACCTTC. The encoded protein is CASSLDRGLYGYTF.

This clone was counted a few times. DNA of the CDR3: TGTGCCAGCGGGGAGTTACACACTGAAGCTTTCTTT. Its protein is CASGELHTEAFF. The chain couples TRBV2 to TRBJ1-1; D is undetermined. Trimming left V 8 bases short and J 3 bases short, with 10 bases between. The V gene's germline CDR1 is SNHLY and CDR2 FYNNEI. The CDR3 runs 12 residues.

The chain joins TRBV5-1 to TRBJ2-2; 9 bases fit TRBD1. Trimming cost V 6 bases and J 3 bases; bases outside gene matches: 6. The germline V gene has CDR1 SGHRS and CDR2 YFSETQ. The CDR3 runs to 15 residues. The CDR3 loop is CASTTGTGYTGELFF. Here the CDR3 DNA reads TGCGCCAGCACAACCGGGACAGGGTACACCGGGGAGCTGTTTTTT.

This clone showed up just once. This chain uses TRBV2 with TRBJ1-1; possibly TRBD1 for D (6 bases). V dropped 6 bases and J dropped 5 bases, with 16 bases sitting between them. The CDR3 sequence is 14 residues long. Germline CDR1 and CDR2: SNHLY and FYNNEI. The CDR3 nucleotides read TGTGCCAGCAGCGCTAGGGGAAGGGGGACTGAAGCTTTCTTT. Translating gives CASSARGRGTEAFF. Full variable domain (missing parts from reference TRBV2 and TRBJ1-1): EPEVTQTPSHQVTQMGQEVILRCVPISNHLYFYWYRQILGQKVEFLVSFYNNEISEKSEIFDDQFSVERPDGSNFTLKIRSTKLEDSAMYFCASSARGRGTEAFFGQGTRLTVV.

The rearrangement uses TRBV6-1 and TRBJ1-1; tentative D call: TRBD1 (5 bases). CDR3 length: 14 residues. Germline lookup yields CDR1 MNHNS and CDR2 SASEGT. Trimming removed 5 bases at V and 0 bases at J, with 10 bases between. CDR3 coding DNA: TGTGCCAGCAGTCCGGGACGGGTGAACACTGAAGCTTTCTTT. This encodes CASSPGRVNTEAFF.

The rearrangement joins TRBV2 to TRBJ1-5, with no clear D. V was cut by 6 bases and J by 5 bases, with 14 bases left in between. CDR3 size: 14 residues. CDR1 is SNHLY, CDR2 FYNNEI, per germline. CDR3 DNA: TGTGCCAGCAGCGGACCGACCATTCATCAGCCCCAGCATTTT. The encoded protein is CASSGPTIHQPQHF.

CDR3 residues: CATKPGASSGNTIYF. The CDR3, as DNA: TGCGCCACCAAGCCAGGGGCCTCCTCTGGAAACACCATATATTTT. V is TRBV5-1 and J is TRBJ1-3, with D tentatively TRBD1 (6 bases). The V end was cut by 9 bases, the J end by 0 bases, with 16 bases between. Germline assignment: CDR1 SGHRS and CDR2 YFSETQ. CDR3 length: 15 amino acids. Drawing the rest from reference TRBV5-1 and TRBJ1-3, the complete variable domain is KAGVTQTPRYLIKTRGQQVTLSCSPISGHRSVSWYQQTPGQGLQFLFEYFSETQRNKGNFPGRFSGRQFSNSRSEMNVSTLELGDSALYLCATKPGASSGNTIYFGEGSWLTVV.

The chain is built from TRBV28 and TRBJ2-1; possibly TRBD1 or TRBD2 for D (5 bases each). The CDR3 has 15 amino acids. V shed 5 bases and J shed 0 bases, with 11 bases lying between them. In germline, CDR1 is MDHEN, CDR2 SYDVKM. The CDR3 bases are TGTGCCAGCAGTATTTCAGGGAGCTCCTACAATGAGCAGTTCTTC. This encodes CASSISGSSYNEQFF.

The chain has TRBV2 and TRBJ2-1, with a tentative D call TRBD2 (7 bases). The CDR3 covers 16 residues. Trimming took off 7 bases at V and 10 bases at J, with 26 bases between the two ends. Germline V gene data show CDR1 as SNHLY and CDR2 as FYNNEI. As DNA, the CDR3 is TGTGCCAGCACCCGAATGGGGGGGAGAGGGGGAGGGGAGCAGTTCTTC. Its translation is CASTRMGGRGGGEQFF.

This clone has more than one count but fewer than ten. The genes are TRBV6-5 and TRBJ1-1, with 10 bases lining up with TRBD1. The CDR3 loop spans 11 amino acids. Germline trimming cut 6 bases from V and 11 bases from J; bases unmatched to any gene: 3. Germline V gene lookup returns CDR1 MNHEY and CDR2 SVGAGI. In DNA form, the CDR3 reads TGTGCCAGCAGGGGACAGGGGTTCGCTTTCTTT. This sequence encodes CASRGQGFAFF.

V usage is TRBV5-5 and J usage is TRBJ2-1, with 11 bases that match TRBD2. Trimming at V came to 1 base and at J to 4 bases, leaving 7 bases not matched to a gene. Germline V gene sequence: CDR1 SGHKS, CDR2 YYEKEE (reference sequence). CDR3 length: 17 amino acids. Here the CDR3 DNA reads TGTGCCAGCAGCTTGTTTACTAGCGGGGGCCTTTACAATGAGCAGTTCTTC. This encodes CASSLFTSGGLYNEQFF.

Concerning this clone: The identical CDR3 is also encoded by other nucleotide sequences in the sample. V gene TRBV7-2 combines with J gene TRBJ1-6; D is perhaps TRBD1 (5 bases). CDR1 and CDR2 (germline): SGHTA, FQGNSA. The V and J ends lost 5 bases and 2 bases respectively, with 7 bases between them. The CDR3 has 14 amino acids. CDR3 loop: CASSLGPYNSPLHF. CDR3 in DNA: TGTGCCAGCAGCCTGGGACCCTATAATTCACCCCTCCACTTT.

CDR3 residues: CASSSGMDRAYSGNTIYF. CDR3 in DNA: TGCGCCAGCAGTTCTGGAATGGACAGGGCTTACTCTGGAAACACCATATATTTT. This sequence joins TRBV5-1 and TRBJ1-3; TRBD1 matches 8 bases. CDR1 is SGHRS and CDR2 is YFSETQ in the germline V gene. The CDR3 contains 18 residues. V lost 5 bases to trimming and J lost 0 bases; unmatched junction nucleotides: 13.

This clone was counted between two and nine times. The J gene is TRBJ1-2, the V gene TRBV2; TRBD1 is a possible D gene (6 bases). The CDR3 length is 15 residues. The V and J ends lost 2 bases and 7 bases respectively, with 17 bases between them. Germline V gene sequence: CDR1 SNHLY, CDR2 FYNNEI. CDR3 DNA: TGTGCCAGCAGTGAAAACAGGGCCCTCCTCGGTGGCTACACCTTC. The encoded protein is CASSENRALLGGYTF.

Only a few counts were recorded for this clone. J is TRBJ2-1 and V is TRBV9; D unclear. The CDR3 spans 13 residues. The germline CDR1 and CDR2 sequences are SGDLS and YYNGEE. Trimming shortened V by 5 bases and J by 0 bases, and 6 bases separated the two germline ends. The DNA for the CDR3 is TGTGCCAGCAGTGAAGGCTCCTACAATGAGCAGTTCTTC. This encodes CASSEGSYNEQFF.